This T cell receptor beta chain was identified during a study of blood T cell repertoires in COVID-19. Here immunoSEQ multiplex PCR was the method, and the copy in TCRdb shows in-frame clones only, minus some. The repertoire includes 200,000 to 250,000 clones, about nine tenths of them detected once, and 3% to 3.5% sits in the top ten. After removal of 0 bases from V and 5 bases from J, the junction contained 3 bases not matched to a gene. CDR1 and CDR2 (germline): LGHNA, YSLEER. The CDR3 is 17 residues long. Participants, about 18 to 90 years old, spanned approximately 25 US areas. The sequencing input was PBMCs or T cells enriched from blood (not recorded which). The source is a woman between 45 and 60 years old in a cohort exposed to, infected with or recovered from COVID-19 (not recorded which). This rearrangement joins TRBV4-3 to TRBJ2-5, with TRBD2 matching 16 bases. As DNA, the CDR3 is TGCGCCAGCAGCCAAGATCCGGGACTAGCGGGGGGGGAGACCCAGTACTTC. Residues: CASSQDPGLAGGETQYF.